These 22 T cell receptor beta chains came from one sample sequenced in a study of T cell responses to AZD1222 COVID-19 vaccine. TCRdb's copy holds only in-frame clones and misses some; the assay was immunoSEQ multiplex PCR. The sample records approximately 150,000 clones, roughly nine tenths being singletons. The material sequenced was peripheral blood, taken on day 0 of AZD1222 vaccination. The receptors originated from an adult in good health.

As DNA, the CDR3 is TGTGCCAGCAGCTTAGACTCCCTAGGGGGGGCGCGAACTGAAGCTTTCTTT. Its protein is CASSLDSLGGARTEAFF. The chain links TRBV11-2 to TRBJ1-1, with D possibly TRBD1 on 6 matching bases. The germline V gene encodes CDR1 SGHAT and CDR2 FQNNGV. The V gene lost 0 bases and the J gene lost 5 bases, with 19 bases spanning the gap. The CDR3 length is 17 residues.

The V call is TRBV3-1 (or the pseudogene TRBV3-2), the J call TRBJ1-5; D is unresolved. The CDR3 contains 12 residues. V shed 1 base and J shed 5 bases, with 3 bases lying between them. Looked up from germline, CDR1 is LGHDT and CDR2 is YNNKEL (reference sequence). CDR3 loop: CASSQGYQPQHF. The CDR3 DNA reads TGTGCCAGCAGCCAAGGGTATCAGCCCCAGCATTTT.

In its sample, this clone was seen once. The CDR3 sequence is CASSLGKSYEQYF. CDR3 nucleotide sequence: TGTGCCAGCAGCCTCGGAAAATCCTACGAGCAGTACTTC. The gene calls are TRBV11-3 and TRBJ2-7; D not resolved. CDR1 is SGHNT, CDR2 YENEEA, per germline. Trimming cost V 5 bases and J 1 base, with 9 bases left between them. The CDR3 length is 13 residues. The whole variable domain, remainder taken from reference TRBV11-3 and TRBJ2-7, is EAGVVQSPRYKIIEKKQPVAFWCNPISGHNTLYWYLQNLGQGPELLIRYENEEAVDDSQLPKDRFSAERLKGVDSTLKIQPAELGDSAVYLCASSLGKSYEQYFGPGTRLTVT.

The chain links TRBV27 to TRBJ1-5; perhaps TRBD1 as D (6 bases). CDR1 is MNHEY, CDR2 SMNVEV, per germline (reference sequence). The germline V and J ends were trimmed by 6 bases and 0 bases, with 12 bases remaining between them. The CDR3 has 15 amino acids. CDR3 sequence: CASRAQGYSNQPQHF. The CDR3 DNA reads as TGTGCCAGCAGGGCACAGGGTTATAGCAATCAGCCCCAGCATTTT.

This clone was recorded a few times. This chain links TRBV10-1 with TRBJ2-1; 8 bases are a match to TRBD2. The CDR3 totals 15 residues. CDR1 is WNHNN, CDR2 SYGVQD, per germline (reference sequence). V dropped 2 bases and J dropped 0; count of bases not matched to a gene: 0. This CDR3 reads CASSESGSSYNEQFF. CDR3 nucleotide sequence: TGCGCCAGCAGTGAGAGCGGGAGCTCCTACAATGAGCAGTTCTTC.

The chain links TRBV24-1 to TRBJ1-2; 7 bases are shared with TRBD1. Germline lookup yields CDR1 KGHDR and CDR2 SFDVKD. This CDR3 contains 14 residues. The V gene end was trimmed by 2 bases and the J gene end by 6 bases; junction bases not matched to a gene: 5. CDR3 sequence reads: CATSDSSGTDGYTF. The CDR3 DNA is TGTGCCACCAGTGATTCCTCCGGGACAGATGGCTACACCTTC.

The chain's CDR3 is CASIAGTSGYEQYF. CDR3 DNA: TGTGCCAGCATTGCCGGGACTAGCGGCTACGAGCAGTACTTC. The chain uses TRBV7-8 and TRBJ2-7; 11 bases are a match to TRBD2. With V trimmed by 7 bases and J by 3 bases, 5 bases remained unmatched. The CDR3 loop spans 14 amino acids. Germline V gene sequence: CDR1 SGHVS, CDR2 FQNEAQ.

This clone appeared once. CDR3 amino acids: CASSSDRAPYEQYF. DNA of the CDR3: TGTGCCAGCAGCTCAGACAGGGCGCCCTACGAGCAGTACTTC. This chain uses TRBV9 with TRBJ2-7, with 7 nucleotides matching TRBD1. The CDR3 sequence is 14 residues long. Trimming removed 4 bases from V and 2 bases from J; junction bases left unmatched: 6. CDR1 is SGDLS and CDR2 is YYNGEE in the germline V gene.

V usage is TRBV7-2 and J usage is TRBJ2-1, with TRBD2 matching over 8 bases. Germline CDR1 SGHTA, CDR2 FQGNSA. The J segment lost 0 bases and the V segment lost 5 bases, leaving 6 bases of the junction unmatched. This CDR3 has 16 amino acids. The CDR3 protein is CASSREAGVSYNEQFF. The CDR3 DNA reads TGTGCCAGCAGCAGAGAAGCGGGAGTCTCCTACAATGAGCAGTTCTTC.

The chain joins TRBV27 to TRBJ1-4, with D possibly being TRBD1 (5 bases). The CDR3 is made up of 16 amino acids. V was clipped by 5 bases and J by 8 bases, with 21 bases between them. CDR1 is MNHEY, CDR2 SMNVEV, per germline (reference sequence). The CDR3 loop reads CASSPSGRIPQEKLFF. In DNA, the CDR3 is TGTGCCAGCAGTCCATCGGGACGGATCCCTCAGGAAAAACTGTTTTTT. The full variable domain, completed using reference TRBV27 and TRBJ1-4, is EAQVTQNPRYLITVTGKKLTVTCSQNMNHEYMSWYRQDPGLGLRQIYYSMNVEVTDKGDVPEGYKVSRKEKRNFPLILESPSPNQTSLYFCASSPSGRIPQEKLFFGSGTQLSVL.

The V and J genes are TRBV24-1 and TRBJ1-2, with D tentatively TRBD1 (6 bases). V shed 12 bases and J shed 3 bases, with 13 bases lying between them. In germline, CDR1 is KGHDR, CDR2 SFDVKD. CDR3 length equals 12 residues. As DNA, the CDR3 is TGTGCCTCACAGGGTTACGACTATGGCTACACCTTC. Its translation is CASQGYDYGYTF.

This clone has just a few counts. The chain recombines TRBV3-1 (or the pseudogene TRBV3-2) with TRBJ2-1; the match to TRBD2 covers 8 bases. The CDR3 is made up of 17 amino acids. Unmatched junction bases numbered 13, after V lost 4 bases and J lost 5 bases. Germline CDR1 is LGHDT and CDR2 is YNNKEL (reference sequence). CDR3 in amino acids: CASSRREAGLGNNEQFF. The CDR3 region has the DNA TGTGCCAGCAGCCGAAGAGAGGCGGGACTAGGAAACAATGAGCAGTTCTTC.

The chain employs TRBV11-2 and TRBJ2-7; TRBD2 aligns across 10 bases. Trimming took 2 bases from V and 6 from J; bases not matched to a gene: 4. Germline V gives CDR1 SGHAT, CDR2 FQNNGV. The CDR3 consists of 14 residues. The CDR3 sequence is CASSLSGGASEQYF. CDR3 DNA sequence: TGTGCCAGCAGCTTAAGCGGGGGGGCCAGCGAGCAGTACTTC.

V is TRBV27 and J is TRBJ1-2; no clear D. This CDR3 spans 14 amino acids. Germline CDR1 reads MNHEY; CDR2 reads SMNVEV (reference sequence). V lost 0 bases and J 8 bases, leaving 13 bases between the germline ends. Here the CDR3 reads CASSLSGQLRGYTF. In DNA, the CDR3 is TGTGCCAGCAGTTTATCGGGCCAGTTACGGGGCTACACCTTC.

The chain recombines TRBV5-5 with TRBJ1-2; D is undetermined. V was clipped by 6 bases and J by 2 bases, with 11 bases between them. The CDR3 sequence is 13 residues long. CDR1 and CDR2 from the germline V gene are SGHKS and YYEKEE (reference sequence). The CDR3 DNA reads as TGTGCCAGCACTTTTACAGAAAACTATGGCTACACCTTC. This encodes CASTFTENYGYTF.

The genes are TRBV30 and TRBJ1-4, with 7 bases matching TRBD1. CDR1 is GTSNPN and CDR2 is SVGIG in the germline V gene (reference sequence). With 4 bases clipped from V and 3 bases from J, the junction kept 5 bases outside the gene matches. The CDR3 spans 14 residues. CDR3 coding DNA: TGTGCCTGGAACAGGGGATCGTCTAATGAAAAACTGTTTTTT. It encodes CAWNRGSSNEKLFF.

This clone has a single count. The chain has TRBV6-6 and TRBJ1-5, with D unclear. V lost 5 bases to trimming and J lost 9 bases, with 2 bases between them. Germline CDR1 is MNHNY and CDR2 is SVGAGI (reference sequence). The CDR3 contains 9 residues. CDR3 amino acids: CASSPPQHF. The CDR3 region has the DNA TGTGCCAGCAGTCCGCCCCAGCATTTT.

The chain links TRBV24-1 to TRBJ1-5, with 7 bases lining up with TRBD1. This CDR3 has 15 amino acids. J lost 2 bases, V lost 3 bases, and 3 bases had no gene match. CDR1 and CDR2 (germline): KGHDR, SFDVKD. Here the CDR3 reads CATSDTGVGNQPQHF. CDR3 DNA: TGTGCCACCAGTGATACAGGGGTCGGCAATCAGCCCCAGCATTTT.

The chain has TRBV27 and TRBJ2-1; D gene ambiguous. Trimming pared 3 bases from V and 5 bases from J, leaving 11 bases between. The CDR3 contains 14 residues. The germline V gene encodes CDR1 MNHEY and CDR2 SMNVEV (reference sequence). In nucleotides, the CDR3 is TGTGCCAGCAGTTTTTTCGGGTCAAACAATGAGCAGTTCTTC. It translates to CASSFFGSNNEQFF.

This chain connects TRBV11-2 to TRBJ1-2, with 8 bases identical to TRBD1. The V gene's germline CDR1 is SGHAT and CDR2 FQNNGV. V gave up 5 bases and J gave up 8 bases; unmatched junction bases: 7. The CDR3 loop spans 13 amino acids. The DNA of the CDR3 is TGTGCCAGCAGCCCCGACAGGGGAGAGGGCTACACCTTC. It encodes CASSPDRGEGYTF.

Concerning this clone itself: The junction shows a germline mismatch at one end, possibly a read error. The rearrangement joins TRBV7-7 to TRBJ2-2; 8 bases are a match to TRBD2. From germline, CDR1 is SSHAT and CDR2 FNYEAQ (reference sequence). The CDR3 is 15 amino acids. CDR3 nucleotides: TGTGCTAGCAGCCCCTACGGGGGGGTTACCGGGGAGCTGTTTTTT. Protein: CASSPYGGVTGELFF. Full variable domain (missing parts from reference TRBV7-7 and TRBJ2-2): GAGVSQSPRYKVTKRGQDVTLRCDPISSHATLYWYQQALGQGPEFLTYFNYEAQPDKSGLPSDRFSAERPEGSISTLTIQRTEQRDSAMYRCASSPYGGVTGELFFGEGSRLTVL.

The rearrangement links TRBV5-6 to TRBJ2-7; weak D call: TRBD1 (5 bases). In germline, CDR1 is SGHDT, CDR2 YYEEEE. The ends were cut back, 0 bases at V and 0 bases at J, with 7 bases in the middle. The CDR3 has 14 amino acids. This chain's CDR3 is CASSLDRPSYEQYF. The CDR3 coding sequence is TGTGCCAGCAGCTTGGACAGGCCCTCCTACGAGCAGTACTTC.